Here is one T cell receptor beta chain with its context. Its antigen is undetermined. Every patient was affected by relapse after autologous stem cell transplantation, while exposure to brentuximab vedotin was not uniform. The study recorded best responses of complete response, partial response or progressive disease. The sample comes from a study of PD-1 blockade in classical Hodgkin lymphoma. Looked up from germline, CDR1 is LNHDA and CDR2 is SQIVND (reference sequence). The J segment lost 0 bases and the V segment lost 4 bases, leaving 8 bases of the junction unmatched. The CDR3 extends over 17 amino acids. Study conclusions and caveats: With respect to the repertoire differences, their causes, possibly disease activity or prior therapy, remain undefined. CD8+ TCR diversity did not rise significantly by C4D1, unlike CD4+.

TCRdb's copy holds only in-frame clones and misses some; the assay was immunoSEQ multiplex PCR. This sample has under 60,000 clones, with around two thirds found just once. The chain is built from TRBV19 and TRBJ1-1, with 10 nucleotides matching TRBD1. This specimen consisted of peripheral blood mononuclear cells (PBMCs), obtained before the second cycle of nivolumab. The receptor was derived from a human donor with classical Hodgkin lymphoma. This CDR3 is CASSRGDRGRVNTEAFF. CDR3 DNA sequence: TGTGCCAGTAGTAGGGGGGACAGGGGCCGGGTGAACACTGAAGCTTTCTTT.